These T cell receptor beta chains were read from a single sample in a study of molecular identifiers for immune sequencing clone quantification. A single record per CDR3 protein comes from TCRdb applying MiXCR to the PCR reads. The sample has about 630,000 distinct CDR3 sequences, roughly 23% seen once; the top ten hold about 0.78%. The specimen sequenced was naive CD8+ T cells from blood, with Jurkat cell RNA spiked in. Receptors were obtained from a human donor in good health. Some libraries in this study had Jurkat cell RNA spiked in. Each CDR3 is given with its conserved first and last residue. Fields, in order: V gene, clone size, J gene, D gene, CDR3 DNA, CDR3 protein. D genes are given only for firm matches. The size entry is marked missing in some rows and otherwise reads once, few, many or a size class.

>TRBV2|NA|TRBJ2-6|NA
TGTGCCAGCAGTGCTACAGGGCAATACGACTCTGGGGCCAACGTCCTGACTTTC
CASSATGQYDSGANVLTF
>TRBV7-9|many|TRBJ2-3|NA
TGTGCCAGCAGCTTAGCATCGGGGGCTGAGCACACAGATACGCAGTATTTT
CASSLASGAEHTDTQYF
>TRBV29-1|once|TRBJ1-5|TRBD1
TGCATCGCAGGACAGGGTTACGATCAGCCCCAGCATTTT
CIAGQGYDQPQHF
>TRBV6-5|few|TRBJ1-6|TRBD1
TGTGCCAGCAGTTACGGCAGGGAACAGGGGAATTCACCCCTCCACTTT
CASSYGREQGNSPLHF
>TRBV27|NA|TRBJ1-1|NA
TGTGCCAGCAGTTTAGTCACCGTGTCAGGGGTGAACACTGAAGCTTTCTTT
CASSLVTVSGVNTEAFF
>TRBV5-1|NA|TRBJ2-2|TRBD2
TGCGCCAGCAGCTCAATACCGGGACTAGCGGGAGACGCCGGGGAGCTGTTTTTT
CASSSIPGLAGDAGELFF
>TRBV4-3|NA|TRBJ1-5|NA
TGCGCCAGCAGCCAAGATAGAGGGGTTTATCAGCCCCAGCATTTT
CASSQDRGVYQPQHF
>TRBV20-1|many|TRBJ1-1|NA
TGCAGTGCTAGAGTTAAGGGGCCCGGTCCGATTGAAGCTTTCTTT
CSARVKGPGPIEAFF
>TRBV27|few|TRBJ2-7|TRBD1
TGTGCCAGCAGACCGGGACAGCCCTACGAGCAGTACTTC
CASRPGQPYEQYF
>TRBV2|NA|TRBJ2-7|NA
TGTGCCAGCAGTGAATTCGGGGGAGGCTGGTACGAGCAGTACTTC
CASSEFGGGWYEQYF
>TRBV27|NA|TRBJ1-2|NA
TGTGCCAGCAGTTTATCATATCGGGGCCCAAACTATGGCTACACCTTC
CASSLSYRGPNYGYTF
>TRBV4-1|few|TRBJ1-1|NA
TGCGCCAGCAGCCAAGTCGGAGCGAACACTGAAGCTTTCTTT
CASSQVGANTEAFF
>TRBV20-1|NA|TRBJ1-5|TRBD1
TGCAGTGCTAGAGCTACCGGGACAGGGGTATGGAATCAGCCCCAGCATTTT
CSARATGTGVWNQPQHF
>TRBV12-3/TRBV12-4|many|TRBJ2-7|NA
TGTGCCAGCAGAGGCCAGAACTACGAGCAGTACTTC
CASRGQNYEQYF
>TRBV12-3/TRBV12-4|once|TRBJ2-5|NA
TGTGCCAGCGAAGAAGACAGCGACCCACAAGAGACCCAGTACTTC
CASEEDSDPQETQYF
>TRBV11-2|NA|TRBJ2-7|NA
TGTGCCAGCAGCTCCGCCCCTAGCGACGTCAACGAGCAGTACTTC
CASSSAPSDVNEQYF
>TRBV28|NA|TRBJ2-7|TRBD2
TGTGCCAGCGGAAGGACTAGCGGGAGTCAGCAGTACTTC
CASGRTSGSQQYF
>TRBV7-2|many|TRBJ2-7|TRBD1
TGTGCCAGCAGCTTGGACAGGGGTGACGAGCAGTACTTC
CASSLDRGDEQYF
>TRBV24-1|few|TRBJ2-1|TRBD1
TGTGCCACCAGTGATCCACCCGGGACAGGGTATGAGCAGTTCTTC
CATSDPPGTGYEQFF
>TRBV7-9|many|TRBJ1-1|TRBD1
TGTGCCAGCAGCGCCCCGGGACAGGGGAACACTGAAGCTTTCTTT
CASSAPGQGNTEAFF
>TRBV20-1|few|TRBJ1-5|NA
TGCAGTGCTAGAGCCCCAGACAGCTACAATCAGCCCCAGCATTTT
CSARAPDSYNQPQHF
>TRBV27|few|TRBJ1-6|NA
TGTGCCAGCAGTAACCAGAATTCACCCCTCCACTTT
CASSNQNSPLHF
>TRBV4-3|many|TRBJ2-2|TRBD1
TGCGCCAGCAGCCAAGTCCAGGGGGCCGGGGAGCTGTTTTTT
CASSQVQGAGELFF
>TRBV2|NA|TRBJ2-7|NA
TGTGCCAGCAGTGAAGGGAAAGGGGCCTCCTACGAGCAGTACTTC
CASSEGKGASYEQYF
>TRBV2|many|TRBJ2-3|NA
TGTGCCAGCAGTTCGAGGGAGTCTGGCACAGATACGCAGTATTTT
CASSSRESGTDTQYF
>TRBV5-1|many|TRBJ2-5|NA
TGCGCCAGCAGCTTGGCCGTGGTGGTCGGACAAGAGACCCAGTACTTC
CASSLAVVVGQETQYF
>TRBV7-9|many|TRBJ1-2|NA
TGTGCCAGCAGCTTAGGTGTAGCTGGCTACACCTTC
CASSLGVAGYTF
>TRBV30|NA|TRBJ2-1|TRBD2
TGTGCCTGGAGTCCCGGGAGGCCCGGGTGGAATGAGCAGTTCTTC
CAWSPGRPGWNEQFF